Listed here is a single TCR beta chain. This record belongs to a study of T-cell memory formation after mild COVID-19. TCRdb called the 5' RACE reads again in MiXCR, with one record for every CDR3 protein. The sample includes 250,000 to 300,000 distinct CDR3 sequences, 16% of them seen just once. This clonotype originated in a man between 18 and 29 years old who had mild COVID-19 (a few samples of this study predate the infection). Cell type and time point are not known. Input material: PBMCs or a T cell subset sorted from them (not recorded which).

The CDR3 sequence is CASSLGAGETQYF. For the CDR3, the DNA is TGTGCCAGCAGTTTAGGCGCGGGGGAGACCCAGTACTTC. J is TRBJ2-5 and V is TRBV27; maybe TRBD2 (6 bases). This CDR3 has 13 amino acids. Germline V gives CDR1 MNHEY, CDR2 SMNVEV (reference sequence). Trimming took 2 bases from V and 5 from J, leaving 9 bases between them.